This TCR beta chain was sequenced for a study of graft-versus-host responses after intestinal transplantation (dated by TCRdb to the early 2020s). A note on the overall study: The transplants that recipients received were multivisceral, liver-intestinal, or isolated intestinal. Every recipient was given anti-thymocyte globulin induction, then maintenance tacrolimus and steroids for about 3 years. After intestinal transplantation, graft-versus-host and host-versus-graft alloreactive T cell clones were followed in the graft, circulation and bone marrow using bulk TCR-beta CDR3 sequencing. To identify alloreactive clones, pre-transplant mixed lymphocyte reaction products were sequenced and compared with unstimulated pre-transplant donor and recipient T cells. The cohort enrolled some 23 intestinal transplant recipients including one retransplant, and 3 patients lacking pretransplant specimens were excluded. A peak of at least 4% donor T cells among recipient peripheral blood mononuclear cells was the definition used for donor T cell macrochimerism. Instead of going to the commercial service, samples from a few later patients were sequenced in-house on an Illumina MiSeq and processed with MiXCR. Points the paper makes about the study in general: GvH clones were detected in recipient bone marrow, and some of these GvH clones were observed earlier in ileal mucosa or blood, consistent with an intestinal mucosal origin. Early after transplant, peak levels of circulating GvH clones were associated with declines in HvG clones. Conclusions were limited by the relatively low number and heterogeneity of intestinal transplant patients. In the allografts of patients with donor T cell macrochimerism, GvH to HvG T cell clonal ratios were high.

For this clone: Its target antigen remains unknown. Per-nucleotide qualities are absent, and no much larger clonotype sits a single base away.

Library preparation employed the immunoSEQ multiplex PCR assay. For most patients, genomic DNA was isolated with the Qiagen DNeasy Blood and Tissue Kit and shipped frozen to Adaptive Biotechnologies for TCR sequencing. High-throughput TCR-beta CDR3 sequencing of genomic DNA from most patients was performed by Adaptive Biotechnologies. The original methods were these. TCR sequencing data for 15 to 20 patients were retrieved from Adaptive's ImmunoSEQ software; a few other patients were processed with MiXCR and VDJtools. CD4 versus CD8 sorting errors were corrected by removing sequences found in both subsets at a frequency ratio below 5:1. CDR3 nucleotide sequences shared by donor and recipient were removed because the origin of these sequences could not be assigned. To count as alloreactive, a clone needed at least 2-fold expansion over unstimulated cells and a minimum CFSE-low frequency of 0.002% (template counts) or 0.001% (read counts). Clones detected in sequenced pre-transplant spleen, lymph node, or MLR CFSE-low populations of the donor or recipient were defined as mappable. Cumulative frequency of alloreactive clones was calculated as a percentage of all sequences weighted by copy number. Not all clones reach the TCRdb copy of this immuneACCESS table, which keeps in-frame sequences only. Checked studies attribute under half of the gap to unresolved V genes and leave the rest unexplained. That table gives V, J and clone size, and the DNA gave D and trimming. The sample profile shows about 120,000 clones; approximately 95% of them were found once. Around 3.3% of the sample is held by the ten biggest clonotypes.

From its cysteine to its phenylalanine, the CDR3 spans 15 amino acids. Only the CDR3 DNA is retained, 45 bases long and in frame from the first base. Compared with germline, V lacks 6 bases and J lacks 0 bases; bases without a gene match: 7. Reading the germline V gene (reference sequence) gives CDR1 PRHDT and CDR2 FYEKMQ. Sample time point, as interpreted from the label and publication: cells obtained before transplantation from donor or recipient. CD3+CD4+ and CD3+CD8+ populations were FACS-sorted from unstimulated pre-transplant donor and recipient cells taken from spleen or lymph nodes. The rearranged segments are TRBV13 and TRBJ2-7; a stretch of 8 junction bases matches TRBD2. The receptor was isolated from a human donor who received an intestinal transplant. The specimen was unstimulated CD8+ T cells sorted from spleen or lymph node cells, collected before intestinal transplant. The nucleotides are TGTGCCAGCAGGGATGGCGGGAGGAGCTCCTACGAGCAGTACTTC. Its protein product is CASRDGGRSSYEQYF.